The 14 T cell receptor beta chains listed next were all sequenced from one sample in a study of cytomegalovirus exposure and HLA in healthy donors. The PCR employed 60 Vbeta primers together with 13 Jbeta primers. The assay was immunoSEQ multiplex PCR, and TCRdb's table has in-frame clones only and misses some. This sample lists around 100,000 clones; its ten largest clones have more than 0.5%. Sequenced sample: PBMCs. The origin of the receptors is a man aged 50 to 59 in good health and CMV-seronegative.

The genes are TRBV27 and TRBJ1-5; no firm D call. The V gene's germline CDR1 is MNHEY and CDR2 SMNVEV (reference sequence). V shed 6 bases and J shed 0 bases, with 12 bases lying between them. CDR3 length: 15 residues. CDR3 sequence (DNA): TGTGCCAGCAGCGCGACACCTTATAGCAATCAGCCCCAGCATTTT. Residues: CASSATPYSNQPQHF.

Notes on this clone: Other DNA sequences of this sample code for an identical CDR3. The chain joins TRBV18 to TRBJ2-2; TRBD1 might be the D (6 bases). V dropped 6 bases and J dropped 0 bases, with 11 bases sitting between them. The CDR3 has 15 residues. Looked up from germline, CDR1 is KGHSH and CDR2 is LQKENI. The DNA for the CDR3 is TGTGCCAGCTCCCCGGACAGAACGAACACCGGGGAGCTGTTTTTT. It yields the protein CASSPDRTNTGELFF.

The V and J genes are TRBV4-3 and TRBJ2-2, with 8 bases aligning to TRBD1. V lost 2 bases, J lost 2 bases, and 7 bases stayed unmatched. Germline assignment: CDR1 LGHNA and CDR2 YSLEER. This CDR3 spans 17 amino acids. This CDR3 is CASSQSTGVTNTGELFF. CDR3 in DNA: TGCGCCAGCAGCCAATCGACAGGGGTTACCAACACCGGGGAGCTGTTTTTT.

This CDR3 reads CSVQQGSSEAFF. CDR3 coding DNA: TGCAGCGTCCAACAGGGGAGCTCTGAAGCTTTCTTT. This chain connects TRBV29-1 to TRBJ1-1, with 7 bases that match TRBD1. The V gene end was trimmed by 6 bases and the J gene end by 6 bases; junction bases not matched to a gene: 7. This CDR3 contains 12 residues. Germline V gene data show CDR1 as SQVTM and CDR2 as ANQGSEA.

V is TRBV4-2 and J is TRBJ2-5; the D gene is possibly TRBD1 (6 bases). TRBJ2-7 matches the DNA end more closely, so the J call is doubtful. Germline CDR1 and CDR2: LGHNA and YNFKEQ. The CDR3 has 13 amino acids. The CDR3 DNA is TGTGCCAGCAGCCAGAGTACAGGGTACGAGCAGTACTTC. Translating it yields CASSQSTGYEQYF.

This chain links TRBV30 with TRBJ2-7, with 8 bases matching TRBD2. The CDR3 is made up of 13 amino acids. V was pared by 0 bases and J by 5 bases, with 3 bases of the junction left unmatched. The V gene's germline CDR1 is GTSNPN and CDR2 SVGIG (reference sequence). This CDR3 reads CAWSVGGRNEQYF. Written as DNA, the CDR3 is TGTGCCTGGAGTGTTGGCGGGAGGAACGAGCAGTACTTC.

This chain connects TRBV9 to TRBJ2-7; TRBD2 matches 10 bases. J lost 7 bases, V lost 4 bases, and 14 bases had no gene match. The CDR3 consists of 16 residues. Germline V CDR1 and CDR2: SGDLS, YYNGEE. The CDR3: CASSPDTSGIFGEQYF. The CDR3 nucleotides are TGTGCCAGCAGCCCCGACACTAGCGGGATCTTTGGGGAGCAGTACTTC.

The chain couples TRBV5-1 to TRBJ2-7; 7 bases are a match to TRBD1. CDR1 SGHRS and CDR2 YFSETQ come from the germline V gene. The CDR3 sequence is 17 residues long. The ends lost 4 bases at V and 0 bases at J; junction bases unmatched: 13. CDR3 in amino acids: CASSLGWGQPSSYEQYF. In DNA, the CDR3 is TGCGCCAGCAGCCTTGGCTGGGGACAGCCGAGCTCCTACGAGCAGTACTTC.

This chain joins TRBV6-1 and TRBJ1-2, with D possibly being TRBD1 (5 bases). Trimming took off 3 bases at V and 0 bases at J, with 14 bases between the two ends. Germline lookup yields CDR1 MNHNS and CDR2 SASEGT. The CDR3 spans 16 residues. CDR3 residues: CASSELGTGTNYGYTF. The DNA for the CDR3 is TGTGCCAGCAGTGAGTTGGGGACTGGAACTAACTATGGCTACACCTTC.

The chain couples TRBV5-1 to TRBJ1-2; TRBD1 might be the D (6 bases). The V gene lost 5 bases and the J gene lost 6 bases, with 20 bases spanning the gap. The CDR3 spans 15 residues. Germline loops: CDR1 SGHRS, CDR2 YFSETQ. In DNA, the CDR3 is TGCGCCAGCAGTCCCGGGGGGGGGCCTTTACATGGCTACACCTTC. It encodes CASSPGGGPLHGYTF.

This chain uses TRBV19 with TRBJ2-7; D may be TRBD1 (5 bases). Per the germline V gene, CDR1 is LNHDA and CDR2 is SQIVND (reference sequence). The V and J ends lost 3 bases and 5 bases respectively, with 11 bases between them. The CDR3 totals 13 residues. The CDR3 is CASSISGIHEQYF. DNA of the CDR3: TGTGCCAGTAGTATTTCAGGGATCCACGAGCAGTACTTC.

CDR3 nucleotide sequence: TGTGCCAGCAGCCGAAAGTACGGGAACCAAGAGACCCAGTACTTC. Amino acids: CASSRKYGNQETQYF. The rearrangement joins TRBV2 to TRBJ2-5; D is perhaps TRBD2 (5 bases). Germline lookup yields CDR1 SNHLY and CDR2 FYNNEI. Trimming removed 6 bases at V and 0 bases at J, with 14 bases between. The CDR3 is 15 amino acids.

The chain carries TRBV5-4 and TRBJ2-3; 10 positions match TRBD2. In germline, CDR1 is SGHNT, CDR2 YYREEE (reference sequence). The CDR3 totals 15 residues. V was clipped by 3 bases and J by 0 bases; unmatched bases: 1. CDR3 protein: CASSSLAGSTDTQYF. CDR3 in DNA: TGTGCCAGCAGCTCACTAGCGGGGAGCACAGATACGCAGTATTTT.

V is TRBV11-3 and J is TRBJ1-1; D unclear. With 5 bases removed from V and 4 bases from J, the gap between germline ends came to 14 bases. Germline lookup yields CDR1 SGHNT and CDR2 YENEEA. The CDR3 length is 14 residues. The CDR3: CASSETWEGTEAFF. For the CDR3, the DNA is TGTGCCAGCAGCGAAACTTGGGAGGGCACTGAAGCTTTCTTT. The variable domain in full, completed from reference TRBV11-3 and TRBJ1-1, reads EAGVVQSPRYKIIEKKQPVAFWCNPISGHNTLYWYLQNLGQGPELLIRYENEEAVDDSQLPKDRFSAERLKGVDSTLKIQPAELGDSAVYLCASSETWEGTEAFFGQGTRLTVV.